Below are 23 T cell receptor beta chains sequenced from a single sample in a study of cytomegalovirus exposure and HLA in healthy donors. The primer mix had 60 Vbeta and 13 Jbeta primers. Sequencing used immunoSEQ multiplex PCR; TCRdb keeps in-frame clones, though not all of them. The sample records 150,000 to 200,000 clones, around four fifths being singletons. Sequencing was performed on PBMCs. Every receptor here comes from a woman in her forties or fifties in good health and CMV-seropositive.

With regard to this clone: In the same sample, other DNA sequences code for this CDR3. This chain connects TRBV5-1 to TRBJ2-5; 8 positions match TRBD2. The CDR3 is made up of 14 amino acids. The germline V gene has CDR1 SGHRS and CDR2 YFSETQ. The V segment lost 4 bases and the J segment 3 bases; nucleotides outside the gene matches: 5. The CDR3 DNA reads as TGCGCCAGCAGCCTCGGGGGGGGAGAAGAGACCCAGTACTTC. This sequence encodes CASSLGGGEETQYF.

CDR3: CASSPGGGANTGELFF. The DNA for the CDR3 is TGTGCCAGCAGCCCCGGAGGGGGGGCGAACACCGGGGAGCTGTTTTTT. The chain links TRBV11-3 to TRBJ2-2; tentatively, D is TRBD2 (7 bases). The ends were cut back, 5 bases at V and 0 bases at J, with 13 bases in the middle. Germline CDR1 SGHNT, CDR2 YENEEA. The CDR3 extends over 16 amino acids.

The chain joins TRBV25-1 to TRBJ2-4; a possible D gene is TRBD2 (6 bases). V dropped 3 bases and J dropped 3 bases, with 15 bases sitting between them. Looked up from germline, CDR1 is MGHDK and CDR2 is SYGVNS. There are 16 residues in the CDR3. This chain's CDR3 is CASSDPGGGGKNIQYF. CDR3 coding DNA: TGTGCCAGCAGTGACCCTGGGGGAGGCGGCAAAAACATTCAGTACTTC.

This sequence joins TRBV5-1 and TRBJ1-1; 10 bases map to TRBD1. V shed 2 bases and J 0 bases; nucleotides not matched to a gene: 4. The CDR3 has 16 residues. Germline CDR1 SGHRS, CDR2 YFSETQ. In DNA form, the CDR3 reads TGCGCCAGCAGCTTCGACAGGGGGCTAATGAACACTGAAGCTTTCTTT. Its protein product is CASSFDRGLMNTEAFF.

As for this clone: At one of its ends the junction is not consistent with the germline gene, which may arise from a read error. The rearrangement links TRBV5-4 to TRBJ2-7; D might be TRBD1 (6 bases). The CDR3 sequence is 15 residues long. CDR1 and CDR2 from the germline V gene are SGHNT and YYREEE (reference sequence). The CDR3 sequence: CASSQDKDSSYEQYF. CDR3 coding DNA: TGCGCCAGCAGCCAAGATAAGGACAGCTCCTACGAGCAGTACTTC. Drawing the rest from reference TRBV5-4 and TRBJ2-7, the complete variable domain is ETGVTQSPTHLIKTRGQQVTLRCSSQSGHNTVSWYQQALGQGPQFIFQYYREEENGRGNFPPRFSGLQFPNYSSELNVNALELDDSALYLCASSQDKDSSYEQYFGPGTRLTVT.

This clone appeared once. The J gene is TRBJ2-5, the V gene TRBV6-1; perhaps TRBD1 as D (6 bases). Trimming cost V 4 bases and J 3 bases, with 12 bases left between them. Germline V gene sequence: CDR1 MNHNS, CDR2 SASEGT. CDR3 length: 14 amino acids. The CDR3 protein is CASSGVQGEETQYF. The CDR3 DNA sequence: TGTGCCAGCAGTGGGGTACAGGGAGAAGAGACCCAGTACTTC.

This sequence joins TRBV14 and TRBJ2-7; maybe TRBD1 (6 bases). The germline V gene encodes CDR1 SGHDN and CDR2 FVKESK. The CDR3 is made up of 14 amino acids. V was shortened by 4 bases and J by 1 base, with 11 bases between the two germline ends. DNA of the CDR3: TGTGCCAGCAGCCTGGGGGCAGGTTCCTACGAGCAGTACTTC. It codes for CASSLGAGSYEQYF.

The count of this clone is one. The chain joins TRBV11-2 to TRBJ2-3, with TRBD2 matching 13 bases. Germline CDR1 and CDR2: SGHAT and FQNNGV. The CDR3 consists of 16 residues. V shed 3 bases and J 5 bases; nucleotides not matched to a gene: 5. CDR3 bases: TGTGCCAGCAGCTTGGGACTAGCGGGGACTATAGATACGCAGTATTTT. Protein sequence: CASSLGLAGTIDTQYF.

V is TRBV19 and J is TRBJ2-3, with 9 bases aligning to TRBD1. CDR1 LNHDA and CDR2 SQIVND come from the germline V gene (reference sequence). The V and J ends lost 8 bases and 3 bases, in that order; junction bases with no gene match: 12. The CDR3 runs 16 residues. CDR3 region: CASSLLPGQGTDTQYF. DNA for the CDR3: TGTGCCAGTTCCCTTCTACCGGGACAGGGTACAGATACGCAGTATTTT.

On this clone: Within the sample, other DNA sequences also encode this same CDR3. The rearrangement uses TRBV9 and TRBJ2-3; TRBD2 matches 13 bases. CDR3 length: 17 amino acids. Trimming at V came to 0 bases and at J to 2 bases, leaving 3 bases not matched to a gene. Germline V gene lookup returns CDR1 SGDLS and CDR2 YYNGEE. The CDR3 loop is CASSVGTSGGATDTQYF. The CDR3 DNA sequence: TGTGCCAGCAGCGTAGGAACTAGCGGGGGGGCCACAGATACGCAGTATTTT.

This clone has only one observation. The chain joins TRBV6-5 to TRBJ1-5; tentative D call: TRBD1 (5 bases). Trimming removed 7 bases from V and 5 bases from J, with 15 bases in between. This CDR3 spans 14 amino acids. Germline CDR1 is MNHEY and CDR2 is SVGAGI. This CDR3 reads CASTRGQVDQPQHF. The CDR3 bases are TGTGCCAGCACTAGGGGTCAGGTTGATCAGCCCCAGCATTTT.

V usage is TRBV5-4 and J usage is TRBJ2-5, with TRBD2 as a possible D gene (6 bases). The CDR3 covers 14 residues. Germline V gene data show CDR1 as SGHNT and CDR2 as YYREEE (reference sequence). Trimming removed 7 bases at V and 11 bases at J, with 24 bases between. The CDR3: CASGAWAKPGEQYF. In DNA form, the CDR3 reads TGTGCCAGCGGAGCTTGGGCGAAGCCGGGGGAGCAGTACTTC. The full variable domain, in which reference TRBV5-4 and TRBJ2-5 provide the parts outside the CDR3, is ETGVTQSPTHLIKTRGQQVTLRCSSQSGHNTVSWYQQALGQGPQFIFQYYREEENGRGNFPPRFSGLQFPNYSSELNVNALELDDSALYLCASGAWAKPGEQYFGPGTRLLVL.

V gene TRBV7-8 combines with J gene TRBJ1-3; TRBD1 matches 8 bases. The CDR3 extends over 15 amino acids. V was pared by 3 bases and J by 2 bases, with 3 bases of the junction left unmatched. CDR1 SGHVS and CDR2 FQNEAQ come from the germline V gene. As DNA, the CDR3 is TGTGCCAGCAGCTTGGGGGGACAGGCTGGAAACACCATATATTTT. Protein product: CASSLGGQAGNTIYF.

The chain is built from TRBV14 and TRBJ1-3; D perhaps matches TRBD1 (6 bases). V shed 2 bases and J shed 8 bases, with 13 bases lying between them. CDR1 is SGHDN, CDR2 FVKESK, per germline. The CDR3 is 14 residues long. In DNA form, the CDR3 reads TGTGCCAGCAGCCAATCAACAGGGTACCACACCATATATTTT. It yields the protein CASSQSTGYHTIYF.

This chain joins TRBV5-1 and TRBJ2-2, with 7 bases lining up with TRBD2. Trimming removed 0 bases from V and 7 bases from J; junction bases left unmatched: 9. From germline, CDR1 is SGHRS and CDR2 YFSETQ. The CDR3 is 16 residues long. Written as DNA, the CDR3 is TGCGCCAGCAGCTTGGTTATTGGCAGCGGGGACGGGGAGCTGTTTTTT. Translated: CASSLVIGSGDGELFF.

The chain recombines TRBV15 with TRBJ1-6, with D perhaps matching TRBD1 (6 bases). Trimming cost V 6 bases and J 10 bases, with 16 bases left between them. The CDR3 totals 14 residues. Germline CDR1 and CDR2: LNHNV and YYDKDF (reference sequence). The CDR3: CATSHREEGSPLHF. The CDR3 nucleotides are TGTGCCACCAGTCACAGGGAAGAGGGGTCACCCCTCCACTTT. The complete variable domain, with remaining parts taken from reference TRBV15 and TRBJ1-6, reads DAMVIQNPRYQVTQFGKPVTLSCSQTLNHNVMYWYQQKSSQAPKLLFHYYDKDFNNEADTPDNFQSRRPNTSFCFLDIRSPGLGDTAMYLCATSHREEGSPLHFGNGTRLTVT.

This clone was seen a few times. This sequence joins TRBV6-1 and TRBJ1-1, with D possibly TRBD1 on 5 matching bases. Deletions cut 5 bases from V and 8 bases from J, with 18 bases between. The CDR3 spans 14 residues. Germline V gene lookup returns CDR1 MNHNS and CDR2 SASEGT. The CDR3 is CASSPPRAGQEAFF. The CDR3 DNA reads as TGTGCCAGCAGTCCCCCCCGGGCGGGGCAGGAAGCTTTCTTT.

DNA of the CDR3: TGTGCTAGTGGCACGGGGGGGAGCGACGAGCAGTACTTC. It is translated as CASGTGGSDEQYF. The chain couples TRBV12-5 to TRBJ2-7; 8 nucleotides agree with TRBD2. Germline V lookup: CDR1 LGHNT, CDR2 FRNRAP. Losses at the gene ends were 6 bases for V and 5 bases for J; bases not matched to a gene: 6. The CDR3 is 13 residues long.

The chain joins TRBV18 to TRBJ2-1; D possibly corresponds to TRBD2 (7 bases). The CDR3 consists of 14 residues. CDR1 and CDR2 (germline): KGHSH, LQKENI. The V and J ends lost 1 base and 8 bases respectively, with 12 bases between them. CDR3 nucleotide sequence: TGTGCCAGCTCACCACGGACGGGGGGCTATGAGCAGTTCTTC. Its protein is CASSPRTGGYEQFF.

J is TRBJ2-2 and V is TRBV23-1, with TRBD2 identical over 11 bases. TRBV23-1 counts as an open reading frame of uncertain function. Trimming at V came to 8 bases and at J to 5 bases, leaving 22 bases not matched to a gene. The CDR3 sequence is 20 residues long. The CDR3, as DNA: TGCGCCAGCGGACCGGGTCCGCGGCTAGCGGGGGGCCAGGGTACCGGGGAGCTGTTTTTT. Protein product: CASGPGPRLAGGQGTGELFF.

The rearrangement joins TRBV7-9 to TRBJ2-7, with 12 bases identical to TRBD1. Germline values: CDR1 SEHNR, CDR2 FQNEAQ (reference sequence). CDR3 length: 16 amino acids. With 8 bases clipped from V and 0 bases from J, the junction kept 8 bases outside the gene matches. CDR3 amino acids: CASEGQGAAHSYEQYF. CDR3 DNA sequence: TGTGCCAGCGAGGGACAGGGGGCCGCTCACTCCTACGAGCAGTACTTC. Using reference TRBV7-9 and TRBJ2-7 for the parts outside the CDR3, the full variable domain is DTGVSQNPRHKITKRGQNVTFRCDPISEHNRLYWYRQTLGQGPEFLTYFQNEAQLEKSRLLSDRFSAERPKGSFSTLEIQRTEQGDSAMYLCASEGQGAAHSYEQYFGPGTRLTVT.

This clone appeared once. This chain's CDR3 is CASSGDSGNTIYF. Written as DNA, the CDR3 is TGCGCCAGCAGCGGAGATTCCGGAAACACCATATATTTT. The V gene is TRBV5-1, the J gene TRBJ1-3; D remains unclear. The germline V gene encodes CDR1 SGHRS and CDR2 YFSETQ. Trimming took 4 bases from V and 4 from J, leaving 9 bases between them. This CDR3 is 13 amino acids long.

This sequence joins TRBV29-1 and TRBJ2-7; D is ambiguous. Trimming cost V 3 bases and J 2 bases, with 8 bases left between them. The CDR3 loop spans 12 amino acids. Looked up from germline, CDR1 is SQVTM and CDR2 is ANQGSEA. The CDR3 DNA follows: TGCAGCGTTGAGGCAGGAACCTACGAGCAGTACTTC. Protein sequence: CSVEAGTYEQYF.